The rows below give T cell receptor beta chains drawn from one sample of a study of T cell repertoires in cytomegalovirus infection. TCRdb processed the reads anew with MiXCR; each CDR3 protein has one entry. The table lists more than 250,000 distinct CDR3 sequences, roughly an eighth of them singletons. Input material: PBMCs. These receptors were obtained from a human donor in good health (CMV status not recorded). Some clones in this sample may be carry-over from other donors' samples. Each CDR3 is given with its conserved first and last residue. Fields, in order: V gene, J gene, CDR3 protein.

v_call: TRBV4-3; j_call: TRBJ1-5; cdr3_aa: CASSQDLLGGNQPQHF
v_call: TRBV28; j_call: TRBJ1-5; cdr3_aa: CASSVWGQGFVQPQHF
v_call: TRBV19; j_call: TRBJ2-1; cdr3_aa: CASSIRHSTHNEQLF
v_call: TRBV4-1; j_call: TRBJ1-6; cdr3_aa: CASSQGISINSPLHF
v_call: TRBV20-1; j_call: TRBJ2-5; cdr3_aa: CSAARGGLNSGLETQYF
v_call: TRBV20-1; j_call: TRBJ1-1; cdr3_aa: CSARSPTGQMNTEAFF
v_call: TRBV12-3/TRBV12-4; j_call: TRBJ2-7; cdr3_aa: CASSKRTAYEQYF
v_call: TRBV4-1; j_call: TRBJ1-2; cdr3_aa: CASSPIPGGYTF
v_call: TRBV5-6; j_call: TRBJ1-1; cdr3_aa: CASSSDNLREAFF
v_call: TRBV28; j_call: TRBJ2-5; cdr3_aa: CASSLRTSETQYF
v_call: TRBV9; j_call: TRBJ2-2; cdr3_aa: CASSVAVEMYTGELFF
v_call: TRBV7-2; j_call: TRBJ1-2; cdr3_aa: CASSPARTEFGYTF
v_call: TRBV9; j_call: TRBJ2-5; cdr3_aa: CASSVVPAGVQETQYF
v_call: TRBV20-1; j_call: TRBJ2-6; cdr3_aa: CSARSGTGGRSSGANVLTF
v_call: TRBV5-4; j_call: TRBJ2-1; cdr3_aa: CASSPQTGRLGADEQFF
v_call: TRBV7-2; j_call: TRBJ2-2; cdr3_aa: CASSSGGGGNTGELFF
v_call: TRBV28; j_call: TRBJ2-1; cdr3_aa: CASSLFPPTASYNEQFF
v_call: TRBV28; j_call: TRBJ2-2; cdr3_aa: CASSYYETTNTGELFF
v_call: TRBV12-3/TRBV12-4; j_call: TRBJ1-5; cdr3_aa: CASSRAPNQPQHF
v_call: TRBV28; j_call: TRBJ2-1; cdr3_aa: CASSLRQPYNEQFF
v_call: TRBV20-1; j_call: TRBJ2-1; cdr3_aa: CSARDWKSSYNEQFF
v_call: TRBV7-2; j_call: TRBJ2-3; cdr3_aa: CASSSLPRETDTQYF
v_call: TRBV28; j_call: TRBJ2-1; cdr3_aa: CASNRIAGVDEQFF
v_call: TRBV5-1; j_call: TRBJ2-7; cdr3_aa: CASSLATGGAYEQYF
v_call: TRBV3-1; j_call: TRBJ2-6; cdr3_aa: CASSPRRRGERGANVLTF
v_call: TRBV6-1; j_call: TRBJ2-3; cdr3_aa: CASSDSFTDTQYF
v_call: TRBV6-5; j_call: TRBJ2-2; cdr3_aa: CASKDNTGELFF
v_call: TRBV25-1; j_call: TRBJ2-7; cdr3_aa: CASSVSGTGFVHEQYF
v_call: TRBV29-1; j_call: TRBJ1-1; cdr3_aa: CSVEDSDGNTEAFF
v_call: TRBV6-2/TRBV6-3; j_call: TRBJ2-1; cdr3_aa: CASRTAGGPRNEQFF
v_call: TRBV6-6; j_call: TRBJ1-1; cdr3_aa: CASSGTNTEAFF
v_call: TRBV4-1; j_call: TRBJ2-7; cdr3_aa: CASSQEARPYEQYF
v_call: TRBV7-8; j_call: TRBJ2-1; cdr3_aa: CASSTSGTGAGYEQFF
v_call: TRBV28; j_call: TRBJ2-1; cdr3_aa: CASTLSGASLYNEQFF
v_call: TRBV25-1; j_call: TRBJ2-2; cdr3_aa: CASGRTGELFF
v_call: TRBV20-1; j_call: TRBJ2-1; cdr3_aa: CSARPSGASSYNEQFF
v_call: TRBV20-1; j_call: TRBJ2-5; cdr3_aa: CSAGGQSLQETQYF
v_call: TRBV6-2/TRBV6-3; j_call: TRBJ1-1; cdr3_aa: CASRRENTEAFF
v_call: TRBV10-2; j_call: TRBJ2-7; cdr3_aa: CASSREFYEQYF
v_call: TRBV20-1; j_call: TRBJ2-5; cdr3_aa: CSARGEGARGTQYF
v_call: TRBV6-2/TRBV6-3; j_call: TRBJ2-7; cdr3_aa: CASSFSRGLDYEQYF
v_call: TRBV7-8; j_call: TRBJ1-5; cdr3_aa: CASSLDGRDDQPQHF
v_call: TRBV12-3/TRBV12-4; j_call: TRBJ1-2; cdr3_aa: CASSSSTANYGYTF
v_call: TRBV28; j_call: TRBJ2-7; cdr3_aa: CASSLNRYEQYF
v_call: TRBV25-1; j_call: TRBJ1-5; cdr3_aa: CASSGVGANQPQHF
v_call: TRBV20-1; j_call: TRBJ2-5; cdr3_aa: CSASRTVVETQYF
v_call: TRBV11-2; j_call: TRBJ2-7; cdr3_aa: CASSFGSTPYEQYF
v_call: TRBV7-2; j_call: TRBJ2-7; cdr3_aa: CASSFGGIYEQYF
v_call: TRBV4-3; j_call: TRBJ2-2; cdr3_aa: CASSIRHPNTGELFF
v_call: TRBV4-1; j_call: TRBJ1-4; cdr3_aa: CASSQARGREKLFF
v_call: TRBV20-1; j_call: TRBJ1-5; cdr3_aa: CSARHNSNQPQHF
v_call: TRBV20-1; j_call: TRBJ1-5; cdr3_aa: CSASQGVDQPQHF
v_call: TRBV28; j_call: TRBJ2-7; cdr3_aa: CASSLPPHGRISYEQYF
v_call: TRBV7-2; j_call: TRBJ1-6; cdr3_aa: CASRQNSPLHF
v_call: TRBV2; j_call: TRBJ2-3; cdr3_aa: CASGRGLSTDTQYF